The 31 T cell receptor beta chains given below trace back to one sample, sequenced in a study of blood T cell repertoires in COVID-19. TCRdb keeps only in-frame clones here, not all; method: immunoSEQ multiplex PCR. Of 70,000 to 90,000 clones in the sample, around 86% were seen once. The sample taken for sequencing was peripheral blood. Every receptor here comes from a middle-aged man with active COVID-19.

The V gene is TRBV5-1, the J gene TRBJ2-1; 9 positions agree with TRBD2. This CDR3 has 19 residues. CDR1 and CDR2 (germline): SGHRS, YFSETQ. V trimming: 5 bases; J trimming: 0 bases; junction bases outside the gene matches: 15. CDR3 nucleotides: TGCGCCAGCAGTCCCGCGGTAGCGGGAGCATACTCCTCCTACAATGAGCAGTTCTTC. Protein: CASSPAVAGAYSSYNEQFF.

DNA for the CDR3: TGCAGCGTTGAAGATCTTCGGGCGACTAGCGAGGCGCTCCCAGGGGTAAACATTCAGTACTTC. It translates to CSVEDLRATSEALPGVNIQYF. The chain recombines TRBV29-1 with TRBJ2-4, with 8 positions matching TRBD2. This CDR3 region has 21 residues. Trimming at V came to 0 bases and at J to 6 bases, leaving 25 bases not matched to a gene. Per the germline V gene, CDR1 is SQVTM and CDR2 is ANQGSEA.

This chain connects TRBV10-2 to TRBJ2-7, with 7 bases aligning to TRBD1. Germline trimming cut 8 bases from V and 5 bases from J; bases unmatched to any gene: 9. Germline V lookup: CDR1 WSHSY, CDR2 SAAADI. The CDR3 loop spans 13 amino acids. CDR3 residues: CASLSTGQNEQYF. In nucleotides, the CDR3 is TGCGCCAGCCTATCGACAGGGCAAAACGAGCAGTACTTC.

This chain connects TRBV6-1 to TRBJ2-7; 8 bases map to TRBD2. V lost 2 bases and J lost 5; bases outside the gene matches: 8. The germline V gene encodes CDR1 MNHNS and CDR2 SASEGT. The CDR3 is 15 residues long. CDR3 region: CASSEWSGSSDEQYF. DNA for the CDR3: TGTGCCAGCAGTGAATGGAGCGGGAGTAGCGACGAGCAGTACTTC.

This chain links TRBV2 with TRBJ1-1; 8 positions match TRBD1. Germline values: CDR1 SNHLY, CDR2 FYNNEI. Trimming cost V 5 bases and J 10 bases; bases outside gene matches: 9. This CDR3 is 13 amino acids long. CDR3 protein: CASSRDGTGGAFF. CDR3 nucleotides: TGTGCCAGCAGTCGTGACGGGACAGGTGGAGCTTTCTTT.

The chain carries TRBV5-1 and TRBJ1-3; 9 nucleotides line up with TRBD1. The germline V gene has CDR1 SGHRS and CDR2 YFSETQ. The CDR3 loop spans 14 amino acids. V was clipped by 4 bases and J by 4 bases; unmatched bases: 3. CDR3 coding DNA: TGCGCCAGCAGCCCTGGGACAGGGGGAAACACCATATATTTT. Translating it yields CASSPGTGGNTIYF. Full variable domain (remainder filled in from reference TRBV5-1 and TRBJ1-3): KAGVTQTPRYLIKTRGQQVTLSCSPISGHRSVSWYQQTPGQGLQFLFEYFSETQRNKGNFPGRFSGRQFSNSRSEMNVSTLELGDSALYLCASSPGTGGNTIYFGEGSWLTVV.

The chain couples TRBV30 to TRBJ1-1; D is uncertain. The CDR3 totals 11 residues. The germline V gene encodes CDR1 GTSNPN and CDR2 SVGIG (reference sequence). The V and J ends lost 4 bases and 9 bases respectively, with 12 bases between them. CDR3 nucleotides: TGTGCCTGGAAGGAGGTAGTAAAAGCTTTCTTT. This codes for CAWKEVVKAFF. The whole variable domain, filled in from reference TRBV30 and TRBJ1-1, reads SQTIHQWPATLVQPVGSPLSLECTVEGTSNPNLYWYRQAAGRGLQLLFYSVGIGQISSEVPQNLSASRPQDRQFILSSKKLLLSDSGFYLCAWKEVVKAFFGQGTRLTVV.

The chain links TRBV18 to TRBJ1-1, with TRBD1 matching 9 bases. Germline lookup yields CDR1 KGHSH and CDR2 LQKENI. With 1 base clipped from V and 7 bases from J, the junction kept 4 bases outside the gene matches. This CDR3 region has 14 residues. The CDR3 sequence is CASSPRQGDVEAFF. CDR3 DNA: TGTGCCAGCTCACCACGACAGGGGGACGTTGAAGCTTTCTTT.

The table lists this clone with a few counts. The chain couples TRBV7-9 to TRBJ2-1, with 9 bases fitting TRBD2. The CDR3 consists of 15 residues. V shed 5 bases, J shed 3 bases, and the junction held 5 bases outside the gene matches. Per germline, CDR1 SEHNR and CDR2 FQNEAQ (reference sequence). Written as DNA, the CDR3 is TGTGCCAGCAGCCCCTGGACTAGCGACTACAATGAGCAGTTCTTC. It specifies CASSPWTSDYNEQFF. Filled out from reference TRBV7-9 and TRBJ2-1, the complete variable domain reads DTGVSQNPRHKITKRGQNVTFRCDPISEHNRLYWYRQTLGQGPEFLTYFQNEAQLEKSRLLSDRFSAERPKGSFSTLEIQRTEQGDSAMYLCASSPWTSDYNEQFFGPGTRLTVL.

This chain links TRBV6-5 with TRBJ2-3, with TRBD2 matching 8 bases. Germline values: CDR1 MNHEY, CDR2 SVGAGI. V was clipped by 6 bases and J by 3 bases; unmatched bases: 8. CDR3 length: 15 amino acids. CDR3 protein: CASRSGGQGTDTQYF. The CDR3 bases are TGTGCCAGCAGAAGCGGGGGCCAGGGGACAGATACGCAGTATTTT.

This sequence joins TRBV9 and TRBJ2-1; 10 bases match TRBD2. Unmatched junction bases numbered 8, after V lost 3 bases and J lost 8 bases. The CDR3 has 15 residues. Germline values: CDR1 SGDLS, CDR2 YYNGEE. The CDR3 sequence: CASSGKRGGSDEQFF. CDR3 bases: TGTGCCAGCAGCGGGAAGCGGGGGGGCAGCGATGAGCAGTTCTTC.

This clone was detected once. Written as DNA, the CDR3 is TGTGCCAGCAGCTCCGGGACTCGCTATGGCTACACCTTC. Protein product: CASSSGTRYGYTF. The chain is built from TRBV2 and TRBJ1-2; a weak D match, TRBD1 (5 bases). Trimming shortened V by 6 bases and J by 4 bases, and 12 bases separated the two germline ends. This CDR3 contains 13 residues. Germline V lookup: CDR1 SNHLY, CDR2 FYNNEI.

The chain uses TRBV7-9 and TRBJ2-3; tentatively, D is TRBD2 (5 bases). Trimming removed 5 bases from V and 6 bases from J, with 12 bases in between. The CDR3 length is 13 residues. CDR1 is SEHNR, CDR2 FQNEAQ, per germline (reference sequence). Here the CDR3 DNA reads TGTGCCAGCAGCCTACTAGGAGGCGATACGCAGTATTTT. Its protein product is CASSLLGGDTQYF.

This clone has a handful of counts. The chain recombines TRBV24-1 with TRBJ1-2; perhaps TRBD1 as D (6 bases). V was trimmed by 5 bases and J by 4 bases, leaving 25 bases between them. Germline V gene data show CDR1 as KGHDR and CDR2 as SFDVKD. The CDR3 length is 18 residues. The CDR3 loop is CATSVLEGWGPISYGYTF. CDR3 DNA sequence: TGTGCCACCAGTGTCCTTGAGGGGTGGGGGCCAATAAGCTATGGCTACACCTTC.

This clone was found once. This rearrangement joins TRBV2 to TRBJ2-7; TRBD1 matches 7 bases. The CDR3 has 13 amino acids. Unmatched junction bases numbered 8, after V lost 8 bases and J lost 4 bases. Per germline, CDR1 SNHLY and CDR2 FYNNEI. DNA of the CDR3: TGTGCCAGCCGACAGACAGGGAAATACGAGCAGTACTTC. Protein sequence: CASRQTGKYEQYF.

This clone was observed a handful of times. This sequence joins TRBV19 and TRBJ1-1, with a tentative D call TRBD1 (5 bases). The CDR3 extends over 14 amino acids. Looked up from germline, CDR1 is LNHDA and CDR2 is SQIVND (reference sequence). Deletions cut 5 bases from V and 2 bases from J, with 12 bases between. The CDR3 sequence: CASSGADSNTEAFF. The CDR3 DNA is TGTGCCAGTAGTGGGGCAGATAGTAACACTGAAGCTTTCTTT. The full variable domain, its missing parts supplied by reference TRBV19 and TRBJ1-1, is DGGITQSPKYLFRKEGQNVTLSCEQNLNHDAMYWYRQDPGQGLRLIYYSQIVNDFQKGDIAEGYSVSREKKESFPLTVTSAQKNPTAFYLCASSGADSNTEAFFGQGTRLTVV.

V and J are TRBV12-3 or TRBV12-4 and TRBJ2-2; TRBD2 might be the D (5 bases). This CDR3 is built from 12 residues. V shed 5 bases and J shed 9 bases, with 10 bases lying between them. CDR3 region: CASSQLVRELFF. Written as DNA, the CDR3 is TGTGCCAGCAGTCAACTAGTGCGGGAGCTGTTTTTT.

The CDR3 loop reads CATSRALAGTDTQYF. The CDR3 region has the DNA TGTGCCACCAGCAGAGCACTAGCGGGGACAGATACGCAGTATTTT. The chain employs TRBV15 and TRBJ2-3; 10 positions match TRBD2. Trimming at V came to 1 base and at J to 3 bases, leaving 1 base not matched to a gene. The CDR3 runs to 15 residues. Germline-derived CDR1 and CDR2 are LNHNV and YYDKDF (reference sequence).

The rearrangement uses TRBV4-2 and TRBJ2-7; 8 bases match TRBD2. The germline V gene has CDR1 LGHNA and CDR2 YNFKEQ. With 1 base clipped from V and 3 bases from J, the junction kept 5 bases outside the gene matches. CDR3 length: 15 amino acids. CDR3 in amino acids: CASSQASGGFYEQYF. The CDR3 DNA reads TGTGCCAGCAGCCAAGCCTCGGGGGGGTTCTACGAGCAGTACTTC.

The V gene is TRBV3-1 (or the pseudogene TRBV3-2), the J gene TRBJ2-3; 9 positions agree with TRBD2. This CDR3 has 15 amino acids. Germline-derived CDR1 and CDR2 are LGHDT and YNNKEL (reference sequence). V shed 1 base and J 9 bases; nucleotides not matched to a gene: 8. CDR3 DNA sequence: TGTGCCAGCAGCCAAGCAGGTAGCGGGAGTATAACGCAGTATTTT. Translated, it gives CASSQAGSGSITQYF.

There are many counts of this clone. This rearrangement joins TRBV29-1 to TRBJ1-3, with 7 bases identical to TRBD1. V lost 4 bases and J lost 4; bases outside the gene matches: 7. CDR1 and CDR2 from the germline V gene are SQVTM and ANQGSEA. There are 14 residues in the CDR3. DNA of the CDR3: TGCAGCGTTGCCCCAGGGGGTTCGGGAAACACCATATATTTT. Residues: CSVAPGGSGNTIYF.

The chain links TRBV5-1 to TRBJ1-5; D remains ambiguous. The V gene lost 0 bases and the J gene lost 4 bases, with 5 bases spanning the gap. The CDR3 is made up of 13 amino acids. Germline lookup yields CDR1 SGHRS and CDR2 YFSETQ. The CDR3 bases are TGCGCCAGCAGCTTGGGGCCGAATCAGCCCCAGCATTTT. It translates to CASSLGPNQPQHF.

The gene calls are TRBV9 and TRBJ2-5, with D tentatively TRBD2 (5 bases). This CDR3 contains 15 residues. Trimming removed 2 bases from V and 5 bases from J, with 16 bases in between. Per germline, CDR1 SGDLS and CDR2 YYNGEE. The CDR3 loop reads CASSVSVRVEETQYF. CDR3 sequence (DNA): TGTGCCAGCAGCGTCTCCGTGAGGGTTGAGGAGACCCAGTACTTC.

The rearrangement joins TRBV19 to TRBJ2-1; 10 bases align to TRBD2. From germline, CDR1 is LNHDA and CDR2 SQIVND (reference sequence). This CDR3 spans 15 amino acids. J lost 6 bases, V lost 4 bases, and 6 bases had no gene match. CDR3 sequence (DNA): TGTGCCAGTAGTAATCTAGCGGGAGCGGGCAATGAGCAGTTCTTC. Its translation: CASSNLAGAGNEQFF.

The chain has TRBV28 and TRBJ2-7; 10 bases agree with TRBD1. J gave up 3 bases and V 6 bases, and 8 bases lay outside the gene matches. The CDR3 sequence is 15 residues long. Per the germline V gene, CDR1 is MDHEN and CDR2 is SYDVKM. The CDR3 nucleotides are TGTGCCAGCAGAGAAATCGGGACAGGGGTCTACGAGCAGTACTTC. Translated, it gives CASREIGTGVYEQYF. Using reference TRBV28 and TRBJ2-7 for the parts outside the CDR3, the full variable domain is DVKVTQSSRYLVKRTGEKVFLECVQDMDHENMFWYRQDPGLGLRLIYFSYDVKMKEKGDIPEGYSVSREKKERFSLILESASTNQTSMYLCASREIGTGVYEQYFGPGTRLTVT.

This sequence joins TRBV27 and TRBJ1-6, with 9 positions matching TRBD1. Germline V CDR1 and CDR2: MNHEY, SMNVEV (reference sequence). Trimming removed 6 bases from V and 7 bases from J; junction bases left unmatched: 10. The CDR3 runs to 16 residues. In DNA, the CDR3 is TGTGCCAGCAGCTCCACCGGGACAGGGTTAAATTCACCCCTCCACTTT. Its protein is CASSSTGTGLNSPLHF.

The gene calls are TRBV2 and TRBJ1-1; D unresolved. This CDR3 comprises 13 residues. The V end lost 5 bases, the J end lost 1 base, and 8 bases lay between the germline ends. Germline CDR1 is SNHLY and CDR2 is FYNNEI. CDR3 sequence: CASSFTQNTEAFF. CDR3 DNA: TGTGCCAGCAGTTTTACACAGAACACTGAAGCTTTCTTT. The full variable domain, in which reference TRBV2 and TRBJ1-1 provide the parts outside the CDR3, is EPEVTQTPSHQVTQMGQEVILRCVPISNHLYFYWYRQILGQKVEFLVSFYNNEISEKSEIFDDQFSVERPDGSNFTLKIRSTKLEDSAMYFCASSFTQNTEAFFGQGTRLTVV.

The chain recombines TRBV28 with TRBJ2-3; 9 bases map to TRBD1. CDR1 and CDR2 (germline): MDHEN, SYDVKM. This CDR3 is built from 15 residues. V dropped 6 bases and J dropped 7; count of bases not matched to a gene: 11. This CDR3 reads CASREGQGPRNTQYF. The CDR3 region has the DNA TGTGCCAGCAGGGAGGGACAGGGCCCGAGAAATACGCAGTATTTT.

This sequence joins TRBV6-7 and TRBJ2-2, with TRBD2 identical over 8 bases. TRBV6-7 is reported as an ORF; its role is uncertain. This CDR3 has 19 residues. Losses at the gene ends were 2 bases for V and 5 bases for J; bases not matched to a gene: 16. In DNA, the CDR3 is TGTGCCAGCAGTTACCCACCGGGGGGGGGTGCGAGGATTACCGGGGAGCTGTTTTTT. The encoded protein is CASSYPPGGGARITGELFF.

The CDR3 spells CAWAEADRDGNTIYF. The CDR3 coding sequence is TGTGCCTGGGCCGAGGCCGACAGGGATGGAAACACCATATATTTT. The chain combines TRBV30 with TRBJ1-3, with TRBD1 matching 7 bases. The CDR3 consists of 15 residues. The germline V gene encodes CDR1 GTSNPN and CDR2 SVGIG (reference sequence). V lost 5 bases to trimming and J lost 3 bases; unmatched junction nucleotides: 10.

CDR3 sequence (DNA): TGTGCCAGCAGTCAACGCGGGGCACCCCATAATTCACCCCTCCACTTT. Residues: CASSQRGAPHNSPLHF. The chain employs TRBV28 and TRBJ1-6; D is possibly TRBD1 (5 bases). V lost 5 bases and J lost 5, with 16 bases in between. Germline V CDR1 and CDR2: MDHEN, SYDVKM. The CDR3 runs to 16 residues.